One sample yielded the 18 T cell receptor beta chains listed below, sequenced in a study of CXCR3-negative and CXCR3-positive naive CD8 T cells. Study findings and constraints: Naive CXCR3-positive cells had TRB CDR3s more hydrophobic than those of CXCR3-negative naive cells.

The antigens of these receptors remain unknown. Researchers prepared the TRB cDNA libraries using 5' RACE with UMI labels. One entry per CDR3 protein, without DNA, is what TCRdb gives after re-calling the 5' RACE reads. The listing records some 120,000 distinct CDR3 sequences. The sequenced material came from naive CXCR3+ CD8+ T cells from blood. As for subset: CD45RO-CCR7+CD27+CD95- naive CD8+ T cells expressing CXCR3 (TNR3+). The receptors come from a human donor in good health. Some clones in this sample may be carry-over from other donors' samples.

The chain links TRBV5-6 to TRBJ2-3; absent DNA, TCRdb's TRBD1 call cannot be checked. Germline V lookup: CDR1 SGHDT, CDR2 YYEEEE. This CDR3 region has 14 residues. CDR3 amino acids: CASSSGGETDTQYF.

This chain joins TRBV7-2 and TRBJ1-2; TCRdb's D call of TRBD1 is untestable without DNA. The CDR3 runs 15 residues. Germline CDR1 reads SGHTA; CDR2 reads FQGNSA. CDR3 sequence: CASSFLEGVNYGYTF.

The chain combines TRBV10-3 with TRBJ2-1; TCRdb's D call of TRBD2 is untestable without DNA. CDR1 and CDR2 (germline): ENHRY, SYGVKD. The CDR3 loop spans 17 amino acids. CDR3 in amino acids: CAISEDSGGISYNEQFF.

V usage is TRBV12-3 or TRBV12-4 and J usage is TRBJ1-2; absent DNA, TCRdb's TRBD1 call cannot be checked. The CDR3 totals 19 residues. CDR3: CASSPLPGETASANYGYTF.

V and J are TRBV5-4 and TRBJ1-2; TCRdb's D call, TRBD1, is unchecked because there is no DNA. Germline CDR1 is SGHNT and CDR2 is YYREEE (reference sequence). The CDR3 loop spans 13 amino acids. Here the CDR3 reads CASSLGTEGGYTF.

The chain recombines TRBV4-3 with TRBJ2-7. CDR1 is LGHNA and CDR2 is YSLEER in the germline V gene. The CDR3 consists of 15 residues. CDR3 sequence: CASSQDHGQTYEQYF.

This rearrangement joins TRBV9 to TRBJ2-6; TCRdb outputs TRBD1, but without DNA this stays unchecked. This CDR3 is 16 amino acids long. Germline values: CDR1 SGDLS, CDR2 YYNGEE. The CDR3 sequence is CASSVPGGSGANVLTF.

The chain has TRBV29-1 and TRBJ2-2; TCRdb reports TRBD1, a call that lacks DNA to check it against. The CDR3 has 15 residues. The germline CDR1 and CDR2 sequences are SQVTM and ANQGSEA. The CDR3 spells CSVEIVTGVGGELFF.

J is TRBJ2-7 and V is TRBV13; lacking DNA, the TRBD2 call made by TCRdb goes unchecked. Looked up from germline, CDR1 is PRHDT and CDR2 is FYEKMQ (reference sequence). The CDR3 covers 15 residues. CDR3 protein: CASSSTSGRVYEQYF. Combining the CDR3 with reference TRBV13 and TRBJ2-7 gives the whole variable domain AAGVIQSPRHLIKEKRETATLKCYPIPRHDTVYWYQQGPGQDPQFLISFYEKMQSDKGSIPDRFSAQQFSDYHSELNMSSLELGDSALYFCASSSTSGRVYEQYFGPGTRLTVT.

The chain carries TRBV3-1 and TRBJ2-3; TCRdb's D gene call, TRBD2, goes unchecked for lack of DNA. CDR3 size: 18 residues. Germline CDR1 reads LGHDT; CDR2 reads YNNKEL (reference sequence). CDR3 loop: CASSPESVAEQSTDTQYF.

The chain carries TRBV21-1 and TRBJ2-7; TCRdb gives TRBD1 as the D gene, but with no DNA this cannot be confirmed. TRBV21-1 is marked as a pseudogene. CDR3 length: 16 residues. The CDR3 spells CASSKSWERRTYEQYF.

This CDR3 reads CSARDSRTGDGYTF. V and J are TRBV20-1 and TRBJ1-2; TCRdb indicates TRBD1, and absent DNA this call remains unverified. The CDR3 sequence is 14 residues long. Germline-derived CDR1 and CDR2 are DFQATT and SNEGSKA (reference sequence).

This sequence joins TRBV7-3 and TRBJ2-7; without DNA, the TCRdb call of TRBD1 cannot be checked. The length of the CDR3 is 16 residues. Germline CDR1 is SGHTA and CDR2 is FQGTGA. This CDR3 reads CASSSTPGQESYEQYF.

The rearrangement joins TRBV28 to TRBJ2-1. The CDR3 consists of 13 residues. The germline V gene encodes CDR1 MDHEN and CDR2 SYDVKM. The chain's CDR3 is CASSFSLYNEQFF.

This chain connects TRBV7-9 to TRBJ1-3. The CDR3 is 15 residues long. Germline V gene data show CDR1 as SEHNR and CDR2 as FQNEAQ (reference sequence). The CDR3 is CASSSGPTAGNTIYF.

This chain uses TRBV29-1 with TRBJ1-2; TCRdb indicates TRBD1, and absent DNA this call remains unverified. The CDR3 contains 14 residues. CDR1 SQVTM and CDR2 ANQGSEA come from the germline V gene. The CDR3: CSVDNRVNNYGYTF.

The chain carries TRBV12-3 or TRBV12-4 and TRBJ2-5; TCRdb's D call of TRBD1 is untestable without DNA. The CDR3 spans 15 residues. CDR3 amino acids: CASSYSGAQVETQYF.

The rearrangement uses TRBV28 and TRBJ2-7; TCRdb designates TRBD1, a call that cannot be tested without DNA. The CDR3 is 15 residues long. Looked up from germline, CDR1 is MDHEN and CDR2 is SYDVKM. The CDR3 is CASSLSTGAGDEQYF. Full variable domain (remainder filled in from reference TRBV28 and TRBJ2-7): DVKVTQSSRYLVKRTGEKVFLECVQDMDHENMFWYRQDPGLGLRLIYFSYDVKMKEKGDIPEGYSVSREKKERFSLILESASTNQTSMYLCASSLSTGAGDEQYFGPGTRLTVT.